This TCR beta chain stems from a study of control samples from healthy donors and cancer patients (dated by TCRdb to 2018 to 2020). Relative to germline, V is 4 bases shorter and J is 4 bases shorter, with 11 bases between their ends. For CDR1 and CDR2, the germline V gene (reference sequence) lists LNHDA and SQIVND. The CDR3 measures 14 amino acids from cysteine to phenylalanine. Left in the record is the CDR3 DNA by itself, 42 bases read in frame from the first base. Library generation was performed with the immunoSEQ multiplex PCR assay. TCRdb mirrors the immuneACCESS table, restricted to in-frame sequences. Some clones are absent from its copies; in checked studies, under half trace to an unresolved V gene, and the reason for the others is unknown. The sample includes approximately 94,000 clones, with around 86% observed a single time. About 1.3% of the sample belongs to the ten largest clones.

A note on this clone: This receptor's antigen is unknown. Base qualities are not at hand, and no much larger clone is one base apart.

The chain links TRBV19 with TRBJ1-3; perhaps TRBD1 is the D gene, with 5 bases matching. The receptor comes from a woman aged 45-65 years in good health. The sequenced material came from blood. The sequenced DNA is TGTGCCAGTAGTAGGGGGAGTTTGGGAAACACCATATATTTT. It is translated as CASSRGSLGNTIYF.